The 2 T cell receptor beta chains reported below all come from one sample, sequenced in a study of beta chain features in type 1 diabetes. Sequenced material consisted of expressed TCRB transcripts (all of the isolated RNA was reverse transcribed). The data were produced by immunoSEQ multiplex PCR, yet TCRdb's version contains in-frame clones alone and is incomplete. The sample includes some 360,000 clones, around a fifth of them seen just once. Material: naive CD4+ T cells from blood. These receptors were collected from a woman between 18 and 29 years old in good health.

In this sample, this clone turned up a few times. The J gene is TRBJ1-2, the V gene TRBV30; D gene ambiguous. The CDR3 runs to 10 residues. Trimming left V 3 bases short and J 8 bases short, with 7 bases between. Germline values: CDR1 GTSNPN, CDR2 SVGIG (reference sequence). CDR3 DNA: TGTGCCTGGAGGGCGGGAGGCTACACCTTC. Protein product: CAWRAGGYTF.

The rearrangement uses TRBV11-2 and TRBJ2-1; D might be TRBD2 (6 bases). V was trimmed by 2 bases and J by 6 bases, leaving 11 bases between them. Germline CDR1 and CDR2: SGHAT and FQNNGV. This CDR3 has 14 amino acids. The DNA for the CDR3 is TGTGCCAGCAGCTTAATCCGGGACTTCAATGAGCAGTTCTTC. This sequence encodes CASSLIRDFNEQFF.